A selection of T cell receptor beta chains follows, all from one sample in a study of blood T cell repertoires in COVID-19. Generated by immunoSEQ multiplex PCR, the TCRdb table keeps only in-frame clones and is missing some. The sample holds under 300,000 clones, roughly nine tenths seen once. The specimen sequenced was peripheral blood. All receptors derive from a man in his sixties with acute or convalescent COVID-19. CDR3s include the opening cysteine and the closing phenylalanine or tryptophan. D genes are given only for firm matches. The listing skips clone size in some rows; elsewhere it reads once, few, many or a size class.

J gene,V gene,D gene,CDR3 length,clone size,CDR3 protein,CDR3 DNA
TRBJ2-3,TRBV14,TRBD2,16,NA,CASSQREGSGDLAQYF,TGTGCCAGCAGCCAAAGAGAGGGTAGCGGGGACCTTGCGCAGTATTTT
TRBJ2-3,TRBV27,NA,14,once,CASSRASSTDTQYF,TGTGCCAGCAGTAGGGCTAGCAGCACAGATACGCAGTATTTT
TRBJ2-3,TRBV11-2,TRBD1,14,NA,CASTPGQGADTQYF,TGTGCCAGCACCCCGGGACAGGGAGCAGATACGCAGTATTTT
TRBJ1-1,TRBV30,NA,13,NA,CAWTPGENTEAFF,TGTGCCTGGACCCCGGGGGAGAACACTGAAGCTTTCTTT
TRBJ1-1,TRBV28,TRBD1,13,NA,CASKLDRVTEAFF,TGTGCCAGCAAGCTCGACAGGGTCACTGAAGCTTTCTTT
TRBJ1-1,TRBV5-1,NA,14,NA,CASSPQGANTEAFF,TGCGCCAGCAGCCCACAGGGAGCGAACACTGAAGCTTTCTTT
TRBJ2-2,TRBV27,TRBD2,18,NA,CASSLTWGLASNTGELFF,TGTGCCAGCAGTTTAACGTGGGGACTAGCGTCGAACACCGGGGAGCTGTTTTTT
TRBJ2-5,TRBV6-2/TRBV6-3,TRBD2,20,NA,CASSYSGTSGTLERQETQYF,TGTGCCAGCAGTTATTCCGGGACTAGCGGGACTTTAGAAAGGCAAGAGACCCAGTACTTC
TRBJ2-7,TRBV13,TRBD2,15,NA,CASSGGTSGSYEQYF,TGTGCCAGCAGCGGGGGGACTAGCGGGAGTTACGAGCAGTACTTC
TRBJ2-7,TRBV20-1,TRBD2,14,NA,CSASPSGRSYEQYF,TGCAGTGCTAGTCCCAGCGGGAGATCCTACGAGCAGTACTTC
TRBJ2-2,TRBV4-3,TRBD2,16,once,CASSPQTSGITGELFF,TGCGCCAGCAGCCCTCAGACTAGCGGGATCACCGGGGAGCTGTTTTTT
TRBJ2-2,TRBV9,TRBD2,15,once,CASSELAANTGELFF,TGTGCCAGCAGCGAACTAGCGGCGAACACCGGGGAGCTGTTTTTT
TRBJ2-1,TRBV30,TRBD2,16,NA,CAWRDGGAGVINEQFF,TGTGCCTGGAGAGATGGTGGGGCGGGAGTGATCAATGAGCAGTTCTTC
TRBJ1-2,TRBV27,TRBD1,13,NA,CASRGTGTYGYTF,TGTGCCAGCAGGGGGACAGGGACCTATGGCTACACCTTC
TRBJ1-6,TRBV7-2,TRBD1,15,NA,CASSLAGTGFSPLHF,TGTGCCAGCAGCTTAGCGGGGACAGGGTTCTCACCCCTCCACTTT
TRBJ2-7,TRBV19,TRBD1,15,NA,CASSPDRVASYEQYF,TGTGCCAGTAGTCCAGACAGGGTGGCCTCCTACGAGCAGTACTTC
TRBJ1-2,TRBV7-2,NA,15,once,CASSPRTVGNYGYTF,TGTGCCAGCAGCCCGCGGACAGTTGGGAACTATGGCTACACCTTC
TRBJ2-1,TRBV19,TRBD2,17,NA,CASSALLLAGGNNEQFF,TGTGCCAGTAGTGCGCTACTTCTAGCGGGGGGTAACAATGAGCAGTTCTTC
TRBJ1-1,TRBV7-9,TRBD1,14,NA,CASSSLGTGDEAFF,TGTGCCAGCAGCTCCCTCGGGACAGGGGATGAAGCTTTCTTT
TRBJ2-7,TRBV6-2/TRBV6-3,TRBD1,16,once,CASSSYKWDRGYEQYF,TGTGCCAGCAGTTCCTATAAATGGGACAGGGGCTACGAGCAGTACTTC
TRBJ1-2,TRBV28,NA,13,NA,CASSLGQSYGYTF,TGTGCCAGCAGTTTAGGGCAGAGCTATGGCTACACCTTC
TRBJ1-1,TRBV6-5,NA,14,NA,CASSIGQMNTEAFF,TGTGCCAGCAGCATCGGACAAATGAACACTGAAGCTTTCTTT
TRBJ2-3,TRBV2,NA,13,few,CASKGDFTDTQYF,TGTGCCAGCAAAGGGGATTTCACAGATACGCAGTATTTT
TRBJ1-1,TRBV27,TRBD1,16,NA,CASSLLTGGANTEAFF,TGTGCCAGCAGTTTGTTAACAGGGGGCGCGAACACTGAAGCTTTCTTT
TRBJ1-1,TRBV9,TRBD1,15,NA,CASSVVRTGYTEAFF,TGTGCCAGCAGCGTAGTGCGGACAGGGTACACTGAAGCTTTCTTT
TRBJ1-3,TRBV13,NA,15,NA,CASTSLPRSGNTIYF,TGTGCCAGCACCTCCCTCCCGCGCTCTGGAAACACCATATATTTT
TRBJ2-1,TRBV7-3,TRBD2,14,NA,CASTLSGSLGEQFF,TGTGCCAGCACCCTTAGCGGGAGCCTTGGTGAGCAGTTCTTC
TRBJ2-7,TRBV13,NA,17,once,CASSLAPGQRGTYEQYF,TGTGCCAGCAGCTTAGCCCCGGGGCAACGGGGGACCTACGAGCAGTACTTC
TRBJ2-1,TRBV27,TRBD2,15,once,CASRLAGGPSDEQFF,TGTGCCAGCCGATTAGCGGGAGGGCCGTCGGATGAGCAGTTCTTC
TRBJ1-4,TRBV6-5,TRBD1,14,NA,CASSPGGQREKLFF,TGTGCCAGCAGTCCAGGGGGCCAGAGGGAAAAACTGTTTTTT
TRBJ1-6,TRBV19,TRBD1,16,NA,CASSLQTGSLLSPLHF,TGTGCCAGTAGTCTGCAGACAGGGAGCCTACTTTCACCCCTCCACTTT
TRBJ2-2,TRBV18,TRBD1,17,NA,CASSRTGGYPNTGELFF,TGTGCCAGCTCACGGACAGGGGGATACCCGAACACCGGGGAGCTGTTTTTT
TRBJ1-1,TRBV7-2,NA,15,few,CASSLYAGVNTEAFF,TGTGCCAGCAGCTTGTATGCCGGGGTCAACACTGAAGCTTTCTTT
TRBJ2-7,TRBV6-5,TRBD1,14,NA,CASRIGGSSDEQYF,TGTGCCAGCAGGATAGGGGGCTCCTCGGACGAGCAGTACTTC
TRBJ2-5,TRBV18,TRBD2,17,NA,CASSPITSGVLGETQYF,TGTGCCAGCTCACCAATTACTAGCGGGGTCCTTGGGGAGACCCAGTACTTC
TRBJ1-3,TRBV10-3,NA,18,NA,CAISDTRAWGGAGNTIYF,TGTGCCATCAGTGACACCCGTGCTTGGGGGGGCGCTGGAAACACCATATATTTT
TRBJ2-7,TRBV5-1,TRBD2,16,NA,CASSEVLAGGPYEQYF,TGCGCCAGCAGCGAAGTACTAGCGGGAGGGCCCTACGAGCAGTACTTC
TRBJ2-7,TRBV28,TRBD2,16,once,CASSTLAGPGSYEQYF,TGTGCCAGCAGCACACTAGCGGGCCCAGGCTCCTACGAGCAGTACTTC
TRBJ1-3,TRBV7-2,NA,16,NA,CASSPNGGSSGNTIYF,TGTGCCAGCAGCCCCAACGGGGGGAGCTCTGGAAACACCATATATTTT
TRBJ2-6,TRBV27,NA,16,NA,CASSLYNPGGANVLTF,TGTGCCAGCAGTTTATATAATCCAGGGGGGGCCAACGTCCTGACTTTC
TRBJ1-2,TRBV6-6,NA,16,NA,CASSLLPARRNYGYTF,TGTGCCAGCAGTTTACTCCCCGCCAGGCGTAACTATGGCTACACCTTC
TRBJ2-2,TRBV24-1,NA,16,NA,CATSDFGPGNTGELFF,TGTGCCACCAGTGATTTTGGGCCAGGGAACACCGGGGAGCTGTTTTTT
TRBJ1-2,TRBV4-1,NA,13,NA,CASSQGGRDGYTF,TGCGCCAGCAGCCAAGGGGGGCGGGATGGCTACACCTTC
TRBJ1-2,TRBV27,NA,14,NA,CASSLKTANYGYTF,TGTGCCAGCAGTTTAAAGACTGCTAACTATGGCTACACCTTC
TRBJ2-6,TRBV7-6,NA,17,NA,CASSSGGGAPGANVLTF,TGTGCCAGCAGCTCCGGTGGGGGGGCGCCTGGGGCCAACGTCCTGACTTTC
TRBJ2-3,TRBV4-2,TRBD2,16,NA,CASSLGLAGGGDTQYF,TGTGCCAGCAGCCTGGGACTAGCGGGAGGAGGGGATACGCAGTATTTT
TRBJ1-2,TRBV20-1,NA,11,few,CSASGVLGYTF,TGCAGTGCTAGCGGGGTTTTGGGCTACACCTTC
TRBJ2-5,TRBV25-1,NA,14,NA,CASSEYGGLQTQYF,TGTGCCAGCAGTGAATATGGGGGGTTGCAGACCCAGTACTTC
TRBJ1-4,TRBV12-5,NA,13,once,CASGSARGGKLFF,TGTGCTAGTGGTTCCGCCCGGGGGGGAAAACTGTTTTTT
TRBJ1-2,TRBV28,NA,15,once,CASSTLVGFHYGYTF,TGTGCCAGCAGTACACTAGTGGGGTTTCACTATGGCTACACCTTC
TRBJ1-2,TRBV6-5,TRBD1,15,once,CASSRTGGRVGGYTF,TGTGCCAGCAGTCGGACAGGCGGACGGGTAGGGGGCTACACCTTC
TRBJ2-5,TRBV7-2,NA,15,NA,CASSLKGRGGETQYF,TGTGCCAGCAGCTTAAAGGGAAGGGGGGGAGAGACCCAGTACTTC
TRBJ2-5,TRBV11-3,NA,13,NA,CASSPGEAETQYF,TGTGCCAGCAGCCCGGGGGAGGCCGAGACCCAGTACTTC
TRBJ2-4,TRBV5-1,TRBD1,13,NA,CASTQGAQNIQYF,TGCGCCAGCACCCAGGGGGCCCAAAACATTCAGTACTTC
TRBJ1-6,TRBV18,NA,15,NA,CASSPPAGNNSPLHF,TGTGCCAGCTCACCACCTGCAGGGAATAATTCACCCCTCCACTTT
TRBJ2-6,TRBV11-3,NA,14,once,CASSRGSGANVLTF,TGTGCCAGCAGCCGGGGATCTGGGGCCAACGTCCTGACTTTC
TRBJ2-1,TRBV5-1,TRBD1,15,NA,CASSTGGTAYNEQFF,TGCGCCAGCAGCACAGGGGGCACCGCCTACAATGAGCAGTTCTTC
TRBJ2-2,TRBV18,NA,14,NA,CASSSGLNTGELFF,TGTGCCAGCTCCTCGGGACTTAACACCGGGGAGCTGTTTTTT
TRBJ2-3,TRBV7-3,NA,14,NA,CASSSSGGTDTQYF,TGTGCCAGCAGCTCGTCCGGAGGCACAGATACGCAGTATTTT